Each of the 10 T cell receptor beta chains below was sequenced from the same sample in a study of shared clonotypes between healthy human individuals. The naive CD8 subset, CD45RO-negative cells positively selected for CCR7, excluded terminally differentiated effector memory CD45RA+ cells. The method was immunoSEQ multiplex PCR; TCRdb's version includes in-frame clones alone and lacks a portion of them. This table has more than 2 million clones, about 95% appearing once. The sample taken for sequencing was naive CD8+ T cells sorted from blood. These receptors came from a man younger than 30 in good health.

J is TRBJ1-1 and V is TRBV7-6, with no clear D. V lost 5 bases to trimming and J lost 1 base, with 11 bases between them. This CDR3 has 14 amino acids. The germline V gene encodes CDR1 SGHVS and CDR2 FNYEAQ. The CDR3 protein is CASSPPDRNTEAFF. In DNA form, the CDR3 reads TGTGCCAGCAGCCCGCCAGACCGGAACACTGAAGCTTTCTTT.

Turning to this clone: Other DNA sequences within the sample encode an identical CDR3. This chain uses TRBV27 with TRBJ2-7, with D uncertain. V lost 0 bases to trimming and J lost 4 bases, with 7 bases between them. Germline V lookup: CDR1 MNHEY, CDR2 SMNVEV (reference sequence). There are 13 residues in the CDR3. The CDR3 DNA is TGTGCCAGCAGTTTATCGTACGGATACGAGCAGTACTTC. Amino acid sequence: CASSLSYGYEQYF.

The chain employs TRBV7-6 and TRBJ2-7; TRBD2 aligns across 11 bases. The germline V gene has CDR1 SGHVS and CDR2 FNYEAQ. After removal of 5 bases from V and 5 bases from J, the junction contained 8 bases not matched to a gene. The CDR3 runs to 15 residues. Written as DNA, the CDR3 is TGTGCCAGCAGCCCGTCGACTAGCGGGAAAGACGAGCAGTACTTC. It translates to CASSPSTSGKDEQYF.

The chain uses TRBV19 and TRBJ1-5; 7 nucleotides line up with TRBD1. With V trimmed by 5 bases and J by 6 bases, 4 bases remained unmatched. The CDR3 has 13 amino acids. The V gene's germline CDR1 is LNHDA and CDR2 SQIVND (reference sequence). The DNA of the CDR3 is TGTGCCAGTAGTGTTGACAGGGCTCAGCCCCAGCATTTT. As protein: CASSVDRAQPQHF.

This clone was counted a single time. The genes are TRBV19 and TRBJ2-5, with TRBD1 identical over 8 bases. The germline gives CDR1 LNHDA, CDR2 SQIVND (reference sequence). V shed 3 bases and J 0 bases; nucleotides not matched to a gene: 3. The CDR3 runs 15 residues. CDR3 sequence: CASSIGDRYQETQYF. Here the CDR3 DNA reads TGTGCCAGTAGTATCGGGGACAGGTACCAAGAGACCCAGTACTTC. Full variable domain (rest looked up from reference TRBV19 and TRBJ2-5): DGGITQSPKYLFRKEGQNVTLSCEQNLNHDAMYWYRQDPGQGLRLIYYSQIVNDFQKGDIAEGYSVSREKKESFPLTVTSAQKNPTAFYLCASSIGDRYQETQYFGPGTRLLVL.

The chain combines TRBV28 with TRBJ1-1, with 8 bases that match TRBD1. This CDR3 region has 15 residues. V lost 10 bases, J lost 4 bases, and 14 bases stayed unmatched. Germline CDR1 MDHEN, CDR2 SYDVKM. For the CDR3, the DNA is TGTGCCACCGAGCAGGGGGCGCGTTTCGGCACTGAAGCTTTCTTT. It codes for CATEQGARFGTEAFF.

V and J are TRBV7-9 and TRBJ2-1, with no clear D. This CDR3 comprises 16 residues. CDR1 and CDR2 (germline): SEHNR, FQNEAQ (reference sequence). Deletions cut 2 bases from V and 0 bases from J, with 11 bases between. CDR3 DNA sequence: TGTGCCAGCAGCTTACCGGAAGCGAGCTCCTACAATGAGCAGTTCTTC. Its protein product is CASSLPEASSYNEQFF.

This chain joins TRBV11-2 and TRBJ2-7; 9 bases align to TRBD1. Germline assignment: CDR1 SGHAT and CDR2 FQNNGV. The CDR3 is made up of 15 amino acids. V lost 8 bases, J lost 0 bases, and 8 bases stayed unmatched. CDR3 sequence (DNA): TGTGCCAGCGCGTTTGGGACAGGGATCTCCTACGAGCAGTACTTC. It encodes CASAFGTGISYEQYF.

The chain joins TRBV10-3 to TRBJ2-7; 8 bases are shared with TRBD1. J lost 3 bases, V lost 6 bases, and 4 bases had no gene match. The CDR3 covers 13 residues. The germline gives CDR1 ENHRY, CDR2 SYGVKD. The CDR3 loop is CAIRLQGDYEQYF. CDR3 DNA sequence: TGTGCCATCAGGTTACAGGGGGACTACGAGCAGTACTTC.

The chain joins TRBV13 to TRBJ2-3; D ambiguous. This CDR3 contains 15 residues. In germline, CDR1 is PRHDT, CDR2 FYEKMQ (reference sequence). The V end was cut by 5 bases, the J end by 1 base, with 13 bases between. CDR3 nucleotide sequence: TGTGCCAGCAGCACGCCGGGTAGTCGCACAGATACGCAGTATTTT. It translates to CASSTPGSRTDTQYF.